This is a list of T cell receptor beta chains from one sample in a study of OX40 agonist ivuxolimab in advanced cancers. Using immunoSEQ multiplex PCR, the repertoire was profiled, and TCRdb retains in-frame clones only, with some absent. Here the sample spans 15,000 to 25,000 clones, around 79% being singletons. The input for sequencing was CD4+ or CD8+ T cells sorted from blood, taken in a trial of the OX40 agonist ivuxolimab. These receptors came from an adult with an advanced solid tumor such as melanoma, head and neck, liver or kidney cancer. Both conserved end residues are part of each CDR3.

CDR3: CASSVAGGGAVEQFF
J: TRBJ2-1
V: TRBV9

CDR3: CASRLRTGYGYTF
J: TRBJ1-2
V: TRBV5-8

CDR3: CSVEEQYNEQFF
J: TRBJ2-1
V: TRBV29-1

CDR3: CASIIVLNTEAFF
J: TRBJ1-1
V: TRBV6-5

CDR3: CASSISGVGYNEQFF
J: TRBJ2-1
V: TRBV5-4

CDR3: CASSLDEQFF
J: TRBJ2-1
V: TRBV7-2

CDR3: CATSHQMAENQPQHF
J: TRBJ1-5
V: TRBV15

CDR3: CASSLAAGLAGSETQYF
J: TRBJ2-5
V: TRBV7-7

CDR3: CASRFTASDNQPQHF
J: TRBJ1-5
V: TRBV6-6

CDR3: CASREGGSDYEQYF
J: TRBJ2-7
V: TRBV7-9

CDR3: CASSQKREGPDTQYF
J: TRBJ2-3
V: TRBV4-3

CDR3: CASSHPEQGWSNSPLHF
J: TRBJ1-6
V: TRBV4-1

CDR3: CASSLRAANTGELFF
J: TRBJ2-2
V: TRBV11-2

CDR3: CASSFLAGAYQETQYF
J: TRBJ2-5
V: TRBV11-2

CDR3: CASSPVPGRGLNTGELFF
J: TRBJ2-2
V: TRBV7-9

CDR3: CASSLLGHLNSPLHF
J: TRBJ1-6
V: TRBV7-2

CDR3: CASSPIKGNEQFF
J: TRBJ2-1
V: TRBV6-5

CDR3: CASSLGTYNEQFF
J: TRBJ2-1
V: TRBV27

CDR3: CAWSVILQGNGLNTEAFF
J: TRBJ1-1
V: TRBV30

CDR3: CASSAGTSRATGELFF
J: TRBJ2-2
V: TRBV7-2

CDR3: CASSPSSGYMNTEAFF
J: TRBJ1-1
V: TRBV5-5

CDR3: CASSQRQGSYEQYF
J: TRBJ2-7
V: TRBV28

CDR3: CASSPYRGPEDTQYF
J: TRBJ2-3
V: TRBV7-9

CDR3: CSAGGRRYNEQFF
J: TRBJ2-1
V: TRBV29-1

CDR3: CASSPPTDRLFGLVEETQYF
J: TRBJ2-5
V: TRBV4-1

CDR3: CASSFERGQNTEAFF
J: TRBJ1-1
V: TRBV28

CDR3: CASSRTSGSTDTQYF
J: TRBJ2-3
V: TRBV4-1

CDR3: CASSVGAASPYNSPLHF
J: TRBJ1-6
V: TRBV9

CDR3: CASSFGGPDQPQHF
J: TRBJ1-5
V: TRBV7-9

CDR3: CASSPGTSGGPLEQYF
J: TRBJ2-7
V: TRBV4-1

CDR3: CASSLETGMTGELFF
J: TRBJ2-2
V: TRBV7-9

CDR3: CASSYPQEQGYDEQFF
J: TRBJ2-1
V: TRBV6-6

CDR3: CASSSNRDLSSGNTIYF
J: TRBJ1-3
V: TRBV7-6

CDR3: CATSLSATDTQYF
J: TRBJ2-3
V: TRBV27

CDR3: CASKGSGAFF
J: TRBJ1-1
V: TRBV11-2

CDR3: CASSGRAYNSPLHF
J: TRBJ1-6
V: TRBV18

CDR3: CASSIRQQSYNEQFF
J: TRBJ2-1
V: TRBV4-1

CDR3: CASSLSTGGVDEQYF
J: TRBJ2-7
V: TRBV7-9

CDR3: CASSFPSGQGSYEQYF
J: TRBJ2-7
V: TRBV5-1

CDR3: CASSQDDRASYEQYF
J: TRBJ2-7
V: TRBV4-1

CDR3: CASSYVAGDNEQFF
J: TRBJ2-1
V: TRBV6-5

CDR3: CASSGRGWLAGDYTDTQYF
J: TRBJ2-3
V: TRBV7-2

CDR3: CASSFAGEEQYF
J: TRBJ2-7
V: TRBV7-6

CDR3: CASSLTGENTEAFF
J: TRBJ1-1
V: TRBV5-4

CDR3: CASSYLAGGANEQFF
J: TRBJ2-1
V: TRBV4-1

CDR3: CASSLGPGLKTYEQYF
J: TRBJ2-7
V: TRBV27